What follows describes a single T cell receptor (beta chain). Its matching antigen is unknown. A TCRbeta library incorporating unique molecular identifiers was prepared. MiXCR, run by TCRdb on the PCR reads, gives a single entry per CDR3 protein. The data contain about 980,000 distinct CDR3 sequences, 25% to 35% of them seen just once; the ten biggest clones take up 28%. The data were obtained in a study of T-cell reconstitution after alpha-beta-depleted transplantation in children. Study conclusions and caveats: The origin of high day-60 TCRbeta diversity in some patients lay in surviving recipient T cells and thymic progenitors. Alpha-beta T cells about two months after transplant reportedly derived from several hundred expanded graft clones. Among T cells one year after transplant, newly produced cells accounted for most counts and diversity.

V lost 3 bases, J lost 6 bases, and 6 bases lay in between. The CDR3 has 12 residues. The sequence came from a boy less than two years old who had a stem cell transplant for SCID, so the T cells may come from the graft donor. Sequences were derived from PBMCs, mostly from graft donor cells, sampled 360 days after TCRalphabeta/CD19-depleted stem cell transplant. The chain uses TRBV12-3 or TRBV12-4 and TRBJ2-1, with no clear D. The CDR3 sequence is CASSLFVNEQFF. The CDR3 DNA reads TGTGCCAGCAGTTTGTTCGTCAATGAGCAGTTCTTC.